This T cell receptor (beta chain) was recorded in a study of chemoradiotherapy in HPV16-positive cancers. Study in general: Candidate HPV-specific T-cell clones and common TCR motifs came from functional assays in a couple of HPV16-positive patients. Study conclusions and caveats: For HPV16-positive patients, expanding HPV-responsive T cells associated with longer recurrence-free survival. HPV-specific T cells were functionally defined from only a couple of HPV16-positive patients.

This clone was detected only a few times. Its antigen is unidentified. Assay: immunoSEQ multiplex PCR; the TCRdb copy retains only in-frame clones and omits some. The sample has some 70,000 clones, more than 70% seen once. The receptor was isolated from a human donor with HPV-associated anogenital cancer. This material consisted of blood, taken from a patient who underwent chemoradiotherapy.

This CDR3 is CASSYDNQETQYF. CDR3 bases: TGTGCCAGCAGCTACGACAACCAAGAGACCCAGTACTTC. The V and J genes are TRBV5-6 and TRBJ2-5; D unclear. The CDR3 covers 13 residues. Per germline, CDR1 SGHDT and CDR2 YYEEEE. The V gene lost 3 bases and the J gene lost 0 bases, with 6 bases spanning the gap.